This TCR beta chain stems from a study of blood T cell repertoires in COVID-19. Study in general: The cDNA or gDNA used as material had been derived from T cells, B-cell-depleted T cells, or PBMCs.

With V trimmed by 1 base and J by 7 bases, 8 bases remained unmatched. The CDR3 totals 17 residues. The germline V gene has CDR1 KGHDR and CDR2 SFDVKD. The repertoire was sequenced with immunoSEQ multiplex PCR; TCRdb's copy has only in-frame clones and lacks some. In the table there are 220,000 or so clones, 80% of which are singletons. J is TRBJ2-2 and V is TRBV24-1, with 10 positions matching TRBD1. Material: peripheral blood. The receptor was isolated from a woman between 70 and 85 years old with acute or convalescent COVID-19. CDR3 residues: CATSDFPGQGSVGELFF. In DNA form, the CDR3 reads TGTGCCACCAGTGATTTTCCGGGACAGGGGTCGGTCGGGGAGCTGTTTTTT.